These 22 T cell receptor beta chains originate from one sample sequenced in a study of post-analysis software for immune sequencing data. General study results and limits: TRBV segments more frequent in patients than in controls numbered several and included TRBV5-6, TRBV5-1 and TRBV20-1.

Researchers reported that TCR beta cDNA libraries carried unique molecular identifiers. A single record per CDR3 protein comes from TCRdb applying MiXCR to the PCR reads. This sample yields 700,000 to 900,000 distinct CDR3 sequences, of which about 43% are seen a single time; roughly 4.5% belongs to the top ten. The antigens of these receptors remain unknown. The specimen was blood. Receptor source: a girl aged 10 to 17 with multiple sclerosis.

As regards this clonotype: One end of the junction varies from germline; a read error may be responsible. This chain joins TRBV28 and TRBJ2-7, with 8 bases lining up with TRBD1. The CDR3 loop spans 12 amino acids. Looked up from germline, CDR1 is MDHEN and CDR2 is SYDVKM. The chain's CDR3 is CAGRGQVAEQYF. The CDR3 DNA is TGTGCCGGCAGGGGGCAGGTGGCCGAGCAGTACTTC.

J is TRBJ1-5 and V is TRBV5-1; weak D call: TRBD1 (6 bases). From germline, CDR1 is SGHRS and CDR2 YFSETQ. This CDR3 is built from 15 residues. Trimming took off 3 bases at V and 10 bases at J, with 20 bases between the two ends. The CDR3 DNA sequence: TGCGCCAGCAGCTGGGGAGGTGATCAGGGACATCCCCAGCATTTT. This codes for CASSWGGDQGHPQHF.

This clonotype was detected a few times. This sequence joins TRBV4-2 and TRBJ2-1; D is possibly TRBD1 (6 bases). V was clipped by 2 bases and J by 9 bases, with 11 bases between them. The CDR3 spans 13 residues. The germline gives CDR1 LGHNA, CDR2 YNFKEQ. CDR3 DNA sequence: TGTGCCAGCAGCCAAAAAATCAGGGGTGAGCAGTTCTTC. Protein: CASSQKIRGEQFF.

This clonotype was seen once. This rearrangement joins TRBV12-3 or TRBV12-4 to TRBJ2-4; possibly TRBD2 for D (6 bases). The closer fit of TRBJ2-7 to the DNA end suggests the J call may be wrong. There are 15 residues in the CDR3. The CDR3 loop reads CASSQIQEGSYEQYF. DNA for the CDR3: TGTGCCAGCAGTCAGATTCAGGAGGGGAGCTACGAGCAGTACTTC.

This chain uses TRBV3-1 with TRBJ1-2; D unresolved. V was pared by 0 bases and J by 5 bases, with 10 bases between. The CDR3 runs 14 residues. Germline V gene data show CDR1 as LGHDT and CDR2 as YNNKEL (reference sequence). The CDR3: CASSQEGRTYGYTF. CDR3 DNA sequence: TGTGCCAGCAGCCAAGAAGGACGGACGTATGGCTACACCTTC.

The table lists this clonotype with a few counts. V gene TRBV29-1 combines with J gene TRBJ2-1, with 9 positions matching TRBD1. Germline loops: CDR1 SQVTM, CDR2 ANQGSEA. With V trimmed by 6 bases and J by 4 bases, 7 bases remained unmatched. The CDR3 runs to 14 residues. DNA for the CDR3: TGCAGCGTCGCCGGGACAGGGTCGTACAATGAGCAGTTCTTC. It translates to CSVAGTGSYNEQFF.

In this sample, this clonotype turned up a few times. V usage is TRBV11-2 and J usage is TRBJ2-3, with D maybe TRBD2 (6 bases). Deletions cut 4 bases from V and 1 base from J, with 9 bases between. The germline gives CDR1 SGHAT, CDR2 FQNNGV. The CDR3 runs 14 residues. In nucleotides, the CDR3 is TGTGCCAGCAGCTCCGGGGAGGGCACAGATACGCAGTATTTT. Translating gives CASSSGEGTDTQYF.

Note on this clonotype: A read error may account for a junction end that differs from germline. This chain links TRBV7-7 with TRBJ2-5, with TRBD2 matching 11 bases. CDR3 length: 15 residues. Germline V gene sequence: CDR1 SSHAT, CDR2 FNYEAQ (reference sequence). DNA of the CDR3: TGTGCTAGCAGCTTGGGACTAGCGGTGGGGGAGACCCAGTACTTC. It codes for CASSLGLAVGETQYF.

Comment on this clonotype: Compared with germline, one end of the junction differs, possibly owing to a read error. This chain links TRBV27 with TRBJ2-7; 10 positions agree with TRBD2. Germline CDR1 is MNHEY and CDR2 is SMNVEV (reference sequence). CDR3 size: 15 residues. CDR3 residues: CVSSSRLAGAYEQYF. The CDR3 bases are TGTGTCAGCAGTTCGAGACTAGCGGGTGCCTACGAGCAGTACTTC.

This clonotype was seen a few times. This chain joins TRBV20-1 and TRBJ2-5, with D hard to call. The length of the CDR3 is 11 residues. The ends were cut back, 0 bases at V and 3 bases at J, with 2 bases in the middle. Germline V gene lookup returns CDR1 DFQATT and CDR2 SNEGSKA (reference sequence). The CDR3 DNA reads TGCAGTGCTAGAGAAGAAGAGACCCAGTACTTC. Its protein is CSAREEETQYF.

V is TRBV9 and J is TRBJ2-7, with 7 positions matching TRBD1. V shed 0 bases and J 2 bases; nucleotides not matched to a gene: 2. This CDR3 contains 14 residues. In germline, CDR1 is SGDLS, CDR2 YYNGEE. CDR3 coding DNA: TGTGCCAGCAGCGTAGGGGGACAGACCTACGAGCAGTACTTC. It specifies CASSVGGQTYEQYF.

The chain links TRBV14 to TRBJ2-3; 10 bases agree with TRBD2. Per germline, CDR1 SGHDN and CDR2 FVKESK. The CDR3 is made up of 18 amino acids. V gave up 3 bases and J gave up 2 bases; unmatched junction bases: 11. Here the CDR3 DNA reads TGTGCCAGCAGCCACCAACAAAGCGGGAGGGCCGTCACAGATACGCAGTATTTT. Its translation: CASSHQQSGRAVTDTQYF.

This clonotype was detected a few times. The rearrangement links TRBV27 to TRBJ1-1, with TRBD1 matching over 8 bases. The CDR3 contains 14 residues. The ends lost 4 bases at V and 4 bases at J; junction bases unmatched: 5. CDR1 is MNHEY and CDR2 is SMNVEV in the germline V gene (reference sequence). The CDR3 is CASSSRGRITEAFF. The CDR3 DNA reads TGTGCCAGCAGTTCCAGGGGGCGCATCACTGAAGCTTTCTTT.

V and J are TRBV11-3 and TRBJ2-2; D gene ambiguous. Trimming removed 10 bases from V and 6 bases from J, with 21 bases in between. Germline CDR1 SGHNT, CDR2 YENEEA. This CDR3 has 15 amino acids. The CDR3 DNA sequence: TGTGCCACCGAGCAACGCAAGCCGGGCGCCGGGGAGCTGTTTTTT. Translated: CATEQRKPGAGELFF.

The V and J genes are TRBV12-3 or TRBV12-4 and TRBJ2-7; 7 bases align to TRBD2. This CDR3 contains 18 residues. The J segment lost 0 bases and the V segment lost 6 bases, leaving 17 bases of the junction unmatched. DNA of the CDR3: TGTGCCAGCAGGTCCCCTATCGGCTCTACGGGAGGCTCCTACGAGCAGTACTTC. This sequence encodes CASRSPIGSTGGSYEQYF.

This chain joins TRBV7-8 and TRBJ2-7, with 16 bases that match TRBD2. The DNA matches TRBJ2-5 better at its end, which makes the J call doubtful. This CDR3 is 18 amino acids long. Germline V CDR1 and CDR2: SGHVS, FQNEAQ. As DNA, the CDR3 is TGTGCCAGCAGCCAATTGGGACTAGCGGGAGGGAATTCGTGGACCCAGTACTTC. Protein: CASSQLGLAGGNSWTQYF.

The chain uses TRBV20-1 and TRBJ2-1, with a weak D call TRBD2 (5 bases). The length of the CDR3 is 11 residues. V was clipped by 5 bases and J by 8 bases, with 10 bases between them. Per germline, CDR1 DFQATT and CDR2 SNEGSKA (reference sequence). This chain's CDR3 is CSAEDGDEQFF. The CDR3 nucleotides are TGCAGTGCTGAGGACGGGGATGAGCAGTTCTTC.

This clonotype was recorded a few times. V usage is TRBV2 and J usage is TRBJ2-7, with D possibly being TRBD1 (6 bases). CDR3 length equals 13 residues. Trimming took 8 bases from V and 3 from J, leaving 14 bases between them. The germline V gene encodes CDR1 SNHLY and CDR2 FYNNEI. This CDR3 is CASFRTAVYEQYF. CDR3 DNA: TGTGCCAGCTTCCGGACAGCCGTCTACGAGCAGTACTTC. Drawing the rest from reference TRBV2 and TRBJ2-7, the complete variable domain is EPEVTQTPSHQVTQMGQEVILRCVPISNHLYFYWYRQILGQKVEFLVSFYNNEISEKSEIFDDQFSVERPDGSNFTLKIRSTKLEDSAMYFCASFRTAVYEQYFGPGTRLTVT.

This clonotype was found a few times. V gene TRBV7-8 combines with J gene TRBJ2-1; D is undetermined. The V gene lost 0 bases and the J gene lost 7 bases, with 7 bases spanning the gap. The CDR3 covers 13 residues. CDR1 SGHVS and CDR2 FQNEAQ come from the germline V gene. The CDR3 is CASSLAGRNEQFF. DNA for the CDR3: TGTGCCAGCAGCTTAGCGGGAAGGAATGAGCAGTTCTTC.

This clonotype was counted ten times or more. For the CDR3, the DNA is TGTGCCAGCAGTCCACAGGGGGTTTTGGGCTACACCTTC. Amino acids: CASSPQGVLGYTF. The rearrangement links TRBV27 to TRBJ1-2; 8 bases are a match to TRBD1. The CDR3 contains 13 residues. With V trimmed by 5 bases and J by 8 bases, 7 bases remained unmatched. Germline CDR1 reads MNHEY; CDR2 reads SMNVEV (reference sequence).

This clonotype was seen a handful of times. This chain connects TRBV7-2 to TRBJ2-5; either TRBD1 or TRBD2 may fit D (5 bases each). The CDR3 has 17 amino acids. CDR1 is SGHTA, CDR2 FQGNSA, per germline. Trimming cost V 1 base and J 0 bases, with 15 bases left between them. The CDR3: CASSLGGPGTDQETQYF. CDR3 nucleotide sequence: TGTGCCAGCAGCTTAGGAGGTCCAGGGACCGACCAAGAGACCCAGTACTTC. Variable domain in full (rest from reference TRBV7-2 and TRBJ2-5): GAGVSQSPSNKVTEKGKDVELRCDPISGHTALYWYRQSLGQGLEFLIYFQGNSAPDKSGLPSDRFSAERTGGSVSTLTIQRTQQEDSAVYLCASSLGGPGTDQETQYFGPGTRLLVL.

The CDR3 reads CASSYAVNTEAFF. CDR3 nucleotide sequence: TGTGCCAGCAGTTACGCAGTGAACACTGAAGCTTTCTTT. The chain employs TRBV6-5 and TRBJ1-1; D unresolved. Germline values: CDR1 MNHEY, CDR2 SVGAGI. The germline V and J ends were trimmed by 2 bases and 0 bases, with 4 bases remaining between them. The CDR3 sequence is 13 residues long.